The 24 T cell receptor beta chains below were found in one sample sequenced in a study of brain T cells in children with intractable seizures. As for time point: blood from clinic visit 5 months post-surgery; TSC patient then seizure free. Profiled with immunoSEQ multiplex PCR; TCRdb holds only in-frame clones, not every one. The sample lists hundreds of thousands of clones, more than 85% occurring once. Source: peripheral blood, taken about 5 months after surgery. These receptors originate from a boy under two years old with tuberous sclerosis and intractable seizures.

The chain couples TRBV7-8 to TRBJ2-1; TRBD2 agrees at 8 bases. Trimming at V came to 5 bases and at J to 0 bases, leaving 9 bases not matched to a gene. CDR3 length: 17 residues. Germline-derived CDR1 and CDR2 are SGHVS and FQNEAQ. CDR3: CASSRGLAWSSYNEQFF. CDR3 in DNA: TGTGCCAGCAGCCGAGGACTAGCTTGGAGCTCCTACAATGAGCAGTTCTTC. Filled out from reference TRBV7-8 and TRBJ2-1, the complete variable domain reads GAGVSQSPRYKVAKRGQDVALRCDPISGHVSLFWYQQALGQGPEFLTYFQNEAQLDKSGLPSDRFFAERPEGSVSTLKIQRTQQEDSAVYLCASSRGLAWSSYNEQFFGPGTRLTVL.

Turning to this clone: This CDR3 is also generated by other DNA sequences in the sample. The CDR3 reads CSARVGETQYF. In DNA form, the CDR3 reads TGCAGTGCTAGAGTGGGAGAGACCCAGTACTTC. V is TRBV20-1 and J is TRBJ2-5; D not resolved. Trimming stripped 1 base from V and 4 bases from J, with 4 bases between. The CDR3 runs 11 residues. The V gene's germline CDR1 is DFQATT and CDR2 SNEGSKA (reference sequence).

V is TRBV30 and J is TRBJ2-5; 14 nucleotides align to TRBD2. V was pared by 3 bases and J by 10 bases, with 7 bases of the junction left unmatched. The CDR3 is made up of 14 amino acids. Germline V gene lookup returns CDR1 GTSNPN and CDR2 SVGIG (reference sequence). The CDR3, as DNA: TGTGCCTGGAGGGCCGGGACTAGCGGGAGTAACCAGTACTTC. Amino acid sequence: CAWRAGTSGSNQYF.

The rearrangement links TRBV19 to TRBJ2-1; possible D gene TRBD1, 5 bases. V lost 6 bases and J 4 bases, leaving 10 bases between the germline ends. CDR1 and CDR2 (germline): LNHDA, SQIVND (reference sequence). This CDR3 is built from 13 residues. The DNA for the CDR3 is TGTGCCAGTAGGGTCCAGGGATACAATGAGCAGTTCTTC. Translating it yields CASRVQGYNEQFF.

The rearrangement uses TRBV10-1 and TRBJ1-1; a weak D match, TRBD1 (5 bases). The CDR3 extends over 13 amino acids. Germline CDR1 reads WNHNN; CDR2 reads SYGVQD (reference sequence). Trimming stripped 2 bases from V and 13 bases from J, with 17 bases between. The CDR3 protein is CASSEGGRRGDFF. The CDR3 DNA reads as TGCGCCAGCAGTGAGGGGGGACGGAGGGGAGATTTCTTT.

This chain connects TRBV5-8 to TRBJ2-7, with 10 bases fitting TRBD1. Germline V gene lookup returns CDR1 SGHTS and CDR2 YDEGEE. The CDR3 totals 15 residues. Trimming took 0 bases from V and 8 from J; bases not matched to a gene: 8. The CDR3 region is CASSLEGTGAPKQYF. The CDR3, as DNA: TGTGCCAGCAGCTTGGAAGGGACAGGGGCGCCTAAGCAGTACTTC.

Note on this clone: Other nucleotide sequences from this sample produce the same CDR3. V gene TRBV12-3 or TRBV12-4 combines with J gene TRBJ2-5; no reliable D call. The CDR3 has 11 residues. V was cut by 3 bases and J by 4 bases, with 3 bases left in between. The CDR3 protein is CASSLSETQYF. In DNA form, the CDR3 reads TGTGCCAGCAGTTTGTCAGAGACCCAGTACTTC.

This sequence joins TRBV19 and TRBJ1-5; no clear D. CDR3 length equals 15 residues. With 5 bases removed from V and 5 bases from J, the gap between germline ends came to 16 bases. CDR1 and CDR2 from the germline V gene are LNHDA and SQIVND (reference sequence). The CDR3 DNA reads TGTGCCAGTAGTCGATACGGAGCAGGTCATCAGCCCCAGCATTTT. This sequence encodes CASSRYGAGHQPQHF.

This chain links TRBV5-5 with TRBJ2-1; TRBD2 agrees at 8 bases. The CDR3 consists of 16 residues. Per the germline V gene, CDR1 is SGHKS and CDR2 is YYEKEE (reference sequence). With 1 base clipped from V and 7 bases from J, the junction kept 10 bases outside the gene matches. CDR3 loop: CASSLILVAGRNEQFF. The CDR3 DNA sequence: TGTGCCAGCAGCTTGATTCTGGTAGCGGGAAGAAATGAGCAGTTCTTC.

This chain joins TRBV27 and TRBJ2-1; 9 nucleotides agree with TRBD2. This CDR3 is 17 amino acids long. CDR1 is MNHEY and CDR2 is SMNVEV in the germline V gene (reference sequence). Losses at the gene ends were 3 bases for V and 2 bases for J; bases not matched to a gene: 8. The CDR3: CASSLGRAGGPYNEQFF. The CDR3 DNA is TGTGCCAGCAGTTTGGGGAGGGCGGGAGGGCCCTACAATGAGCAGTTCTTC.

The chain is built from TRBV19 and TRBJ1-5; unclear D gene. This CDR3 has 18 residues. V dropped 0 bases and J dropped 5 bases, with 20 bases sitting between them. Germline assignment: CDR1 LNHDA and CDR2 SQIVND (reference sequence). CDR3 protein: CASSIDLSSWPSDQPQHF. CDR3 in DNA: TGTGCCAGTAGTATAGATCTAAGCTCGTGGCCCTCAGATCAGCCCCAGCATTTT.

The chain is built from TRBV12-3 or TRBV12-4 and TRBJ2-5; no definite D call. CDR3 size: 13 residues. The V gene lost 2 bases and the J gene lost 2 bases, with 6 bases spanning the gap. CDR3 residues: CASSLFVQETQYF. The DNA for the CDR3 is TGTGCCAGCAGTTTATTCGTACAAGAGACCCAGTACTTC.

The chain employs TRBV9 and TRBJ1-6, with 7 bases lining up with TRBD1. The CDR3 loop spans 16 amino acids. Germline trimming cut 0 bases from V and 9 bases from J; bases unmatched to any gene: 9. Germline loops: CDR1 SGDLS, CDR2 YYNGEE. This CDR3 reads CASSVVGEGAGSPLHF. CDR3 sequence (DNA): TGTGCCAGCAGCGTAGTTGGTGAGGGGGCAGGTTCACCCCTCCACTTT.

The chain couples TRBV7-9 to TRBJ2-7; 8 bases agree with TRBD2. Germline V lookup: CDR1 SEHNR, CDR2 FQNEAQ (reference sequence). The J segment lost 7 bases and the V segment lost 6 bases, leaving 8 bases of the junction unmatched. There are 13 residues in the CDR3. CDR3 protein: CASRLGGRTEQYF. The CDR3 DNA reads TGTGCCAGCAGGCTTGGCGGGAGGACTGAGCAGTACTTC.

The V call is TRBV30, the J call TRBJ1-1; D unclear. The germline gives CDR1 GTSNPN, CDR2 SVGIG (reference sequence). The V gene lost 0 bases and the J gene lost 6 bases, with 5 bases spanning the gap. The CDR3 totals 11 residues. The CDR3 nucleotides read TGTGCCTGGAGTGTAGGCTCTGAAGCTTTCTTT. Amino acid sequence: CAWSVGSEAFF.

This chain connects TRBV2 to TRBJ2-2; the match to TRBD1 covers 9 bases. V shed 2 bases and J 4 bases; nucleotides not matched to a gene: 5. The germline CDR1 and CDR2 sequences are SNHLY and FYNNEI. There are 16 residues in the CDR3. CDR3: CASSEMGQGVTGELFF. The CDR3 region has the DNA TGTGCCAGCAGTGAAATGGGACAGGGTGTCACCGGGGAGCTGTTTTTT.

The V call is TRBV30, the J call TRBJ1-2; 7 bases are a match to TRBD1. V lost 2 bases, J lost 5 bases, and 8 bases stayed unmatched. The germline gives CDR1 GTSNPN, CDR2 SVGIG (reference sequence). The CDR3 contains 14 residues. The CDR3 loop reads CAWSWDSIGYGYTF. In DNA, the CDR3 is TGTGCCTGGAGTTGGGACAGTATCGGATATGGCTACACCTTC.

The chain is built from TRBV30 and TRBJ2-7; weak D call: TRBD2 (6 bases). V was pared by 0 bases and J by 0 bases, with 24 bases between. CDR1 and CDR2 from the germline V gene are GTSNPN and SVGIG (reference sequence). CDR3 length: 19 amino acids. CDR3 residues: CAWSVGSLGEQRSSYEQYF. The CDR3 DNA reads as TGTGCCTGGAGTGTCGGGAGCCTCGGTGAACAGAGAAGCTCCTACGAGCAGTACTTC.

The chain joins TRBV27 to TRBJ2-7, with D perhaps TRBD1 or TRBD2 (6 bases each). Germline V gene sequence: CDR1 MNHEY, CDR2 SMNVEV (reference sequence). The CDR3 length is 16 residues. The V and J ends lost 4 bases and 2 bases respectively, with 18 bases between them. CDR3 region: CASSSLVGGPTYEQYF. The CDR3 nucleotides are TGTGCCAGCAGTTCCCTGGTGGGGGGCCCGACCTACGAGCAGTACTTC.

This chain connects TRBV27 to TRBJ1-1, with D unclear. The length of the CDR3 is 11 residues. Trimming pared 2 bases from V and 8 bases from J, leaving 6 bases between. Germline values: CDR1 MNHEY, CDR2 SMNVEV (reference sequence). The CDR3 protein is CASSLPGEAFF. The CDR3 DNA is TGTGCCAGCAGTTTACCTGGGGAAGCTTTCTTT.

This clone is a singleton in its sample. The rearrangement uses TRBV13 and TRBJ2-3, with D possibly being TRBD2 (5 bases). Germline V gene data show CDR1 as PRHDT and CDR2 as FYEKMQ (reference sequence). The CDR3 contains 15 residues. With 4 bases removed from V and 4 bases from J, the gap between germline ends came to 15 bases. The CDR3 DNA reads TGTGCCAGCAGCTCGGACTCCCATTCCCCAGATACGCAGTATTTT. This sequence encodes CASSSDSHSPDTQYF.

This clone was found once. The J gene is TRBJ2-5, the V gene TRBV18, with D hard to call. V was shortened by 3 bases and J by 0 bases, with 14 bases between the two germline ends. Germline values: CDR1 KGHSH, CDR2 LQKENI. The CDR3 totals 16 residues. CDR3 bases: TGTGCCAGCTCACCCATCCCTGTGAGGTACCAAGAGACCCAGTACTTC. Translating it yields CASSPIPVRYQETQYF.

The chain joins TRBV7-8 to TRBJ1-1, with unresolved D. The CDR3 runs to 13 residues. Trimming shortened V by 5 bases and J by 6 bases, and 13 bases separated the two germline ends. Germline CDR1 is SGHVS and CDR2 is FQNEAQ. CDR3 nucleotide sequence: TGTGCCAGCAGCGCTAGCGGGCGCCCTGAAGCTTTCTTT. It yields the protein CASSASGRPEAFF. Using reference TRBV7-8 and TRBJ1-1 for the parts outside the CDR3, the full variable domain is GAGVSQSPRYKVAKRGQDVALRCDPISGHVSLFWYQQALGQGPEFLTYFQNEAQLDKSGLPSDRFFAERPEGSVSTLKIQRTQQEDSAVYLCASSASGRPEAFFGQGTRLTVV.

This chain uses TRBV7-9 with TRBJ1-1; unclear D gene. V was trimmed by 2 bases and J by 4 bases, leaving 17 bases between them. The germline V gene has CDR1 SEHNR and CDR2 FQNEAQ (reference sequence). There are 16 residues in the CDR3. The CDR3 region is CASSLTESLLGTEAFF. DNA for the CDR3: TGTGCCAGCAGCTTAACAGAGTCACTGTTAGGCACTGAAGCTTTCTTT.